The 28 T cell receptor beta chains listed next were all sequenced from one sample in a study of control samples from healthy donors and cancer patients. Some clones are missing from TCRdb's copy, which holds only in-frame ones; the method was immunoSEQ multiplex PCR. The profile shows about 140,000 clones, roughly 92% of them singletons. Sequencing input: blood. These receptors all come from a young man in good health.

DNA for the CDR3: TGTGCCAGCAGCTGGTTAAGACAGGGTAGGGGACAAGAGACCCAGTACTTC. Translated, it gives CASSWLRQGRGQETQYF. The chain employs TRBV5-8 and TRBJ2-5; 7 bases map to TRBD1. With 3 bases clipped from V and 2 bases from J, the junction kept 13 bases outside the gene matches. This CDR3 comprises 17 residues. The germline V gene has CDR1 SGHTS and CDR2 YDEGEE.

The chain has TRBV3-1 (or the pseudogene TRBV3-2) and TRBJ2-7; D call uncertain. Germline V gene sequence: CDR1 LGHDT, CDR2 YNNKEL (reference sequence). V was cut by 4 bases and J by 3 bases, with 7 bases left in between. The CDR3 has 12 amino acids. The DNA for the CDR3 is TGTGCCAGCAGCCGGGTAAACTACGAGCAGTACTTC. Its protein is CASSRVNYEQYF.

The chain carries TRBV6-2 or TRBV6-3 and TRBJ1-1, with TRBD1 as a possible D gene (5 bases). The V and J ends lost 2 bases and 1 base respectively, with 23 bases between them. The CDR3 covers 19 residues. Germline values: CDR1 MNHEY, CDR2 SVGEGT. CDR3 in DNA: TGTGCCAGCAGTTACCATCCGAGGGCAGGGATCTCTCAGAACACTGAAGCTTTCTTT. This gives the protein CASSYHPRAGISQNTEAFF.

The chain is built from TRBV5-4 and TRBJ2-7; D is ambiguous. CDR3 length equals 13 residues. V lost 2 bases to trimming and J lost 3 bases, with 9 bases between them. The V gene's germline CDR1 is SGHNT and CDR2 YYREEE (reference sequence). The CDR3 DNA is TGTGCCAGCAGCTTAGAGATCGACTACGAGCAGTACTTC. Translation: CASSLEIDYEQYF.

The chain joins TRBV11-3 to TRBJ2-1; D gene ambiguous. CDR1 and CDR2 (germline): SGHNT, YENEEA. V was clipped by 6 bases and J by 4 bases, with 10 bases between them. The CDR3 contains 13 residues. The CDR3 is CASRPSIYNEQFF. CDR3 nucleotides: TGTGCCAGCAGGCCTAGTATATACAATGAGCAGTTCTTC.

This chain uses TRBV3-1 (or the pseudogene TRBV3-2) with TRBJ2-7, with 8 bases matching TRBD1. CDR3 length: 15 amino acids. Germline CDR1 LGHDT, CDR2 YNNKEL (reference sequence). V was clipped by 2 bases and J by 5 bases; unmatched bases: 8. As DNA, the CDR3 is TGTGCCAGCAGCCAACAAGGACAGGGACTCAACGAGCAGTACTTC. Translation gives CASSQQGQGLNEQYF.

Points on this clone: Given a much more abundant clone one base away, this may be a read error. The rearrangement uses TRBV7-9 and TRBJ2-7; no clear D gene. This CDR3 spans 12 amino acids. Per the germline V gene, CDR1 is SEHNR and CDR2 is FQNEAQ (reference sequence). V was cut by 1 base and J by 2 bases, with 3 bases left in between. DNA for the CDR3: TGTGCCAGCAGCTTAGGGACCTACGAGCAGTACTTC. It codes for CASSLGTYEQYF.

The rearrangement joins TRBV6-4 to TRBJ2-1, with D tentatively TRBD2 (6 bases). Trimming removed 0 bases at V and 4 bases at J, with 13 bases between. Germline-derived CDR1 and CDR2 are MRHNA and SNTAGT. The CDR3 is 16 amino acids. CDR3 nucleotide sequence: TGTGCCAGCAGTGACTCCTTTAGGCGGGATTACAATGAGCAGTTCTTC. Its translation: CASSDSFRRDYNEQFF.

The rearrangement uses TRBV19 and TRBJ1-6; 11 bases agree with TRBD1. Germline V gene data show CDR1 as LNHDA and CDR2 as SQIVND (reference sequence). The CDR3 has 14 residues. V lost 5 bases and J lost 10; bases outside the gene matches: 4. CDR3 sequence (DNA): TGTGCCAGTAGTTTCCGGACAGGGGGCTCACCCCTCCACTTT. Its translation is CASSFRTGGSPLHF.

This chain joins TRBV6-2 or TRBV6-3 and TRBJ2-2, with D perhaps matching TRBD2 (6 bases). Trimming removed 2 bases at V and 3 bases at J, with 19 bases between. Germline V CDR1 and CDR2: MNHEY, SVGEGT. The CDR3 spans 18 residues. The CDR3 region is CASSYEQTGVVDTGELFF. The DNA of the CDR3 is TGTGCCAGCAGTTACGAGCAAACGGGGGTGGTAGACACCGGGGAGCTGTTTTTT.

V gene TRBV7-3 combines with J gene TRBJ2-1; 8 nucleotides line up with TRBD2. Germline V gives CDR1 SGHTA, CDR2 FQGTGA. This CDR3 is 15 amino acids long. V was clipped by 5 bases and J by 7 bases; unmatched bases: 10. This CDR3 is CASSAKGTRTNEQFF. The CDR3 nucleotides are TGTGCCAGCAGCGCTAAGGGGACTAGGACTAATGAGCAGTTCTTC.

The chain carries TRBV27 and TRBJ1-1, with unresolved D. Per the germline V gene, CDR1 is MNHEY and CDR2 is SMNVEV (reference sequence). V was clipped by 5 bases and J by 0 bases, with 7 bases between them. The CDR3 is 13 amino acids. This chain's CDR3 is CASSPRVNTEAFF. The CDR3 region has the DNA TGTGCCAGCAGTCCCCGGGTGAACACTGAAGCTTTCTTT.

This sequence joins TRBV28 and TRBJ1-5; D is perhaps TRBD1 (5 bases). The V end was cut by 4 bases, the J end by 3 bases, with 22 bases between. Looked up from germline, CDR1 is MDHEN and CDR2 is SYDVKM. The CDR3 consists of 18 residues. The CDR3 bases are TGTGCCAGCAGTTCGAAGGGACCTAATAAGGGCCTCAATCAGCCCCAGCATTTT. Translation gives CASSSKGPNKGLNQPQHF.

The chain employs TRBV5-1 and TRBJ2-1; D gene ambiguous. V lost 1 base, J lost 0 bases, and 14 bases lay in between. This CDR3 region has 17 residues. CDR1 is SGHRS and CDR2 is YFSETQ in the germline V gene. The CDR3 is CASSLFLSRSSYNEQFF. The CDR3 DNA reads TGCGCCAGCAGCTTGTTTCTTAGCCGGAGCTCCTACAATGAGCAGTTCTTC.

The rearrangement links TRBV7-9 to TRBJ2-2; D is tentatively TRBD1 or TRBD2 (5 bases each). The CDR3 runs 15 residues. Germline CDR1 is SEHNR and CDR2 is FQNEAQ (reference sequence). V lost 4 bases and J 6 bases, leaving 15 bases between the germline ends. The CDR3 here is CASSSPMGVPGELFF. The CDR3 DNA sequence: TGTGCCAGCAGCTCACCTATGGGGGTGCCCGGGGAGCTGTTTTTT.

The chain joins TRBV10-1 to TRBJ2-7; the D is unclear. Trimming cost V 4 bases and J 0 bases, with 13 bases left between them. Germline CDR1 reads WNHNN; CDR2 reads SYGVQD (reference sequence). This CDR3 is 15 amino acids long. The CDR3 loop is CASSVGEKISYEQYF. As DNA, the CDR3 is TGCGCCAGCAGTGTAGGCGAAAAAATCTCCTACGAGCAGTACTTC.

The chain combines TRBV23-1 with TRBJ1-2, with 7 positions matching TRBD1. TRBV23-1 is reported as an ORF; its role is uncertain. The V and J ends lost 0 bases and 3 bases, in that order; junction bases with no gene match: 7. This CDR3 has 16 residues. The CDR3 is CASSQSEGADYYGYTF. DNA of the CDR3: TGCGCCAGCAGTCAATCGGAGGGGGCTGACTACTATGGCTACACCTTC.

V and J are TRBV25-1 and TRBJ2-1; 8 bases align to TRBD2. Losses at the gene ends were 2 bases for V and 5 bases for J; bases not matched to a gene: 8. The CDR3 is made up of 16 amino acids. CDR1 and CDR2 from the germline V gene are MGHDK and SYGVNS. The CDR3 is CASSEPRASGHNEQFF. As DNA, the CDR3 is TGTGCCAGCAGTGAACCGAGGGCTAGCGGGCACAATGAGCAGTTCTTC.

CDR3 coding DNA: TGTGCCAGTAGCCGCCCGGGACAGGGGGCGACGTTCGACTATGGCTACACCTTC. It translates to CASSRPGQGATFDYGYTF. The V call is TRBV19, the J call TRBJ1-2; 12 positions match TRBD1. V lost 6 bases, J lost 3 bases, and 14 bases stayed unmatched. This CDR3 has 18 amino acids. Germline V gives CDR1 LNHDA, CDR2 SQIVND (reference sequence).

This clone was seen once. This chain links TRBV7-2 with TRBJ1-3; the D is unclear. CDR3 length equals 17 residues. The germline CDR1 and CDR2 sequences are SGHTA and FQGNSA. Trimming cost V 1 base and J 1 base, with 14 bases left between them. DNA of the CDR3: TGTGCCAGCAGCTTAGATCCTCCCCTAAATTCTGGAAACACCATATATTTT. Its protein product is CASSLDPPLNSGNTIYF.

V gene TRBV7-6 combines with J gene TRBJ2-1; tentative D call: TRBD2 (5 bases). The CDR3 sequence is 16 residues long. Germline values: CDR1 SGHVS, CDR2 FNYEAQ. The V gene lost 5 bases and the J gene lost 6 bases, with 20 bases spanning the gap. CDR3 DNA sequence: TGTGCCAGCAGCCCTAATCCCTTCGGACTGACCAATGAGCAGTTCTTC. Translated, it gives CASSPNPFGLTNEQFF.

The gene calls are TRBV10-3 and TRBJ2-7; the D call may be TRBD1 or TRBD2 (5 bases each). CDR3 length equals 16 residues. The germline CDR1 and CDR2 sequences are ENHRY and SYGVKD. V was cut by 1 base and J by 3 bases, with 16 bases left in between. CDR3 in amino acids: CAISELGRSGGYEQYF. The CDR3 region has the DNA TGTGCCATCAGTGAGTTGGGACGGTCTGGGGGCTACGAGCAGTACTTC.

This chain connects TRBV24-1 to TRBJ2-2, with D tentatively TRBD2 (6 bases). V was clipped by 1 base and J by 1 base, with 12 bases between them. The germline V gene encodes CDR1 KGHDR and CDR2 SFDVKD. CDR3 size: 17 residues. The CDR3 DNA is TGTGCCACCAGTGATTTAGAAGGGACTTGGAACACCGGGGAGCTGTTTTTT. It yields the protein CATSDLEGTWNTGELFF.

The CDR3 coding sequence is TGTGCCTGGAGCTTGAACAGGGACGAGCAGTACTTC. Residues: CAWSLNRDEQYF. This chain uses TRBV30 with TRBJ2-7; possibly TRBD1 for D (6 bases). The V end was cut by 3 bases, the J end by 5 bases, with 11 bases between. CDR1 and CDR2 from the germline V gene are GTSNPN and SVGIG (reference sequence). This CDR3 contains 12 residues. Combining the CDR3 with reference TRBV30 and TRBJ2-7 gives the whole variable domain SQTIHQWPATLVQPVGSPLSLECTVEGTSNPNLYWYRQAAGRGLQLLFYSVGIGQISSEVPQNLSASRPQDRQFILSSKKLLLSDSGFYLCAWSLNRDEQYFGPGTRLTVT.

The chain has TRBV19 and TRBJ1-1, with D possibly TRBD1 on 5 matching bases. The CDR3 extends over 13 amino acids. V dropped 4 bases and J dropped 5 bases, with 11 bases sitting between them. CDR1 and CDR2 (germline): LNHDA, SQIVND (reference sequence). In DNA, the CDR3 is TGTGCCAGTAGTAGGGCAGGGCATACTGAAGCTTTCTTT. Translating it yields CASSRAGHTEAFF.

This chain links TRBV6-5 with TRBJ2-6; no clear D gene. The CDR3 length is 13 residues. V was trimmed by 8 bases and J by 0 bases, leaving 5 bases between them. Germline-derived CDR1 and CDR2 are MNHEY and SVGAGI. The CDR3 spells CASGRSGANVLTF. In nucleotides, the CDR3 is TGTGCCAGCGGTCGCTCTGGGGCCAACGTCCTGACTTTC.

V is TRBV28 and J is TRBJ2-1; 8 bases line up with TRBD2. J was trimmed by 0 bases and V by 11 bases; bases with no gene match: 15. Germline V gives CDR1 MDHEN, CDR2 SYDVKM. This CDR3 spans 17 amino acids. The CDR3 spells CASISLAGGSSYNEQFF. CDR3 nucleotide sequence: TGTGCCTCGATTTCTCTAGCGGGTGGTAGCTCCTACAATGAGCAGTTCTTC. The variable domain in full, with the rest retrieved from reference TRBV28 and TRBJ2-1, is DVKVTQSSRYLVKRTGEKVFLECVQDMDHENMFWYRQDPGLGLRLIYFSYDVKMKEKGDIPEGYSVSREKKERFSLILESASTNQTSMYLCASISLAGGSSYNEQFFGPGTRLTVL.

The rearrangement links TRBV18 to TRBJ1-5; 7 bases map to TRBD1. Germline CDR1 reads KGHSH; CDR2 reads LQKENI. This CDR3 has 14 residues. Trimming at V came to 4 bases and at J to 3 bases, leaving 3 bases not matched to a gene. CDR3: CASSLQGINQPQHF. CDR3 DNA: TGTGCCAGCTCACTACAGGGGATCAATCAGCCCCAGCATTTT. Complete variable domain (other parts from reference TRBV18 and TRBJ1-5): NAGVMQNPRHLVRRRGQEARLRCSPMKGHSHVYWYRQLPEEGLKFMVYLQKENIIDESGMPKERFSAEFPKEGPSILRIQQVVRGDSAAYFCASSLQGINQPQHFGDGTRLSIL.